The present entry profiles one T cell receptor (beta chain) with its context. As yet, its antigen is unknown. These data come from a study of cytomegalovirus exposure and HLA in healthy donors. Findings of the study overall: The study designated some 180 TCR beta chains cytomegalovirus-associated.

Trimming took 0 bases from V and 7 from J, leaving 13 bases between them. Germline V gives CDR1 LGHNA, CDR2 YSLEER. The CDR3 is 15 residues long. Primers for the PCR totalled 60 Vbeta and 13 Jbeta. TCRdb's table, derived via immunoSEQ multiplex PCR, lists solely in-frame clones and lacks some. The sample lists 160,000 or so clones, roughly two thirds occurring once. Sequencing used PBMCs. The TCR comes from a woman in her 30s in good health and CMV-seronegative. The chain uses TRBV4-3 and TRBJ2-1; the D gene is possibly TRBD1 (6 bases). The CDR3 coding sequence is TGCGCCAGCAGCCAAGAGGGACACCGAGGGAATGAGCAGTTCTTC. As protein: CASSQEGHRGNEQFF.